The entry that follows covers one TCR beta chain sequence. Its specificity is not known. This specimen belongs to a study of radiotherapy plus CTLA-4 blockade in lung cancer. About the research overall: Objective responses were documented in around 19% of patients, with disease control in about 28%. Study observations and caveats: TCR clones originating in tumors grew in number in blood after radiotherapy plus ipilimumab.

Profiling relied on immunoSEQ multiplex PCR, and the TCRdb table lists in-frame clones only, not all of them. This sample has 35,000 to 50,000 clones, with 73% found just once. The CDR3 runs to 12 residues. Germline CDR1 reads MGHDK; CDR2 reads SYGVNS. Deletions cut 3 bases from V and 5 bases from J, with 7 bases between. The receptor was isolated from a human donor with non-small cell lung cancer who had a complete response to radiotherapy plus ipilimumab. Source: peripheral blood, taken from a patient treated with radiotherapy plus ipilimumab. The J gene is TRBJ2-5, the V gene TRBV25-1; D unclear. The CDR3 nucleotides read TGTGCCAGCAGTGATCCCGGGGAGACCCAGTACTTC. Its translation is CASSDPGETQYF.